The sequence of this T cell receptor (beta chain) was determined in a study of blood T cell repertoires in COVID-19 (TCRdb year 2020). In terms of the full investigation: Samples covering the acute and convalescent phases of COVID-19 were provided by collaborators in the United States, Italy and Spain. The prospective study material was composed of cDNA or gDNA derived from T cells, B-cell-depleted T cells, or PBMCs. The dataset comprised deeply sampled blood TCRbeta repertoires from subjects exposed to, actively infected with, or recovered from COVID-19. A freely available public database, intended as a resource for researchers studying the immune response to SARS-CoV-2, is where the repertoires were released. Samples were obtained from the ongoing ImmuneRACE study (first 160 participants) and from about 1,300 subjects provided by 6 global collaborators. A de-identified subject ID, COVID-19 status, age in years and sex were almost always included in the sample metadata. Where available, HLA class I and class II types were taken from metadata supplied by the sample provider and were not determined by assay-based typing. What the work shows at the level of the full study, not this receptor alone: The amount of clinical and demographic metadata varied by source and participant and was provided uncurated.

The immunoSEQ Assay, a bias-controlled multiplex PCR, was used to amplify TCRbeta CDR3 regions from genomic DNA. Processing in the source paper ran as follows. The number of nucleated cells in each sample was estimated from the amplification of reference gene primers within the assay. To quantify the absolute abundance of each unique TCRbeta CDR3 rearrangement, sequence reads were collapsed and filtered. For each sample, productive Simpson clonality was calculated by taking the square root of Simpson's diversity index across productive rearrangements. TCRdb took over this immuneACCESS table, retaining in-frame rearrangements with V and J assigned. Such tables are incomplete; in checked studies, under half of the missing clones stem from an unresolved V gene, and the remainder is unexplained. The V and J calls and the clone size are those of that table, but D and trimming were determined from the DNA. This sample comprises about 150,000 clones, 70% to 90% of them detected only once. Less than 3.5% of the sample is held by the ten biggest clonotypes.

This clone appeared once. What antigen it recognizes has not been identified. No clone much larger than this one lies a single base away; base qualities are absent. Whole blood was collected in K2EDTA tubes by collaborating institutions according to the institutions' own protocols. For TCRbeta analysis, collaborators shipped samples in one of three forms: frozen whole blood, isolated PBMCs, or DNA extracted from either of those sample types. Including the terminal cysteine and phenylalanine, the CDR3 comprises 14 residues. The read is trimmed to its CDR3 DNA, 42 bases read in frame from base 1. V gives up 3 bases and J gives up 0 bases, and the segment between their germline ends measures 11 bases. The germline V gene encodes CDR1 DFQATT and CDR2 SNEGSKA (reference sequence).

Sequencing was carried out using peripheral blood. This sequence was found in a man between 65 and 85 years old with acute or convalescent COVID-19. The rearrangement combines TRBV20-1 with TRBJ1-2; perhaps TRBD1 is the D gene, with 6 bases matching. The DNA sequence is as follows: TGCAGTGCTAGTAAACAGGGCACTAACTATGGCTACACCTTC. This yields the protein CSASKQGTNYGYTF.